The next 10 T cell receptor beta chains were all read from a single sample in a study of shared clonotypes between healthy human individuals (TCRdb year 2020). For the CD8 naive samples, CD45RO-negative cells were positively selected for CCR7, yielding a CD45RA+CCR7+ population from which TemRA cells were excluded. The library was made by the immunoSEQ multiplex PCR assay. TCRdb limited this immuneACCESS table to in-frame rearrangements with V and J called. A share of clones is missing; checked studies link under half to unresolved V genes, and the rest is unexplained. The sample profile shows more than 2 million clones; 85% to 95% of them were found once. The leading ten clones occupy more than 1.5% of the sample. Source material: naive CD8+ T cells from PBMCs. The cell subset or site label for this specimen denotes: CD45RA+CCR7+. These receptor sequences come from a man aged 18 to 30 in good health. Some clones in this sample may be carry-over from other donors' samples.

The chain is built from TRBV9 and TRBJ1-2; D gene uncertain. This CDR3 has 12 amino acids. The germline V gene has CDR1 SGDLS and CDR2 YYNGEE. V gave up 3 bases and J gave up 8 bases, with 11 bases separating them. The CDR3 DNA follows: TGTGCCAGCAGCGACTACTATGGGGGCTACACCTTC. It translates to CASSDYYGGYTF.

This rearrangement joins TRBV6-5 to TRBJ1-5; D unclear. The CDR3 runs to 15 residues. Germline CDR1 MNHEY, CDR2 SVGAGI. V gave up 5 bases and J gave up 0 bases, with 11 bases separating them. CDR3 sequence: CASSPSGSSNQPQHF. In DNA form, the CDR3 reads TGTGCCAGCAGTCCGTCGGGCAGTAGCAATCAGCCCCAGCATTTT.

The chain employs TRBV5-1 and TRBJ2-1, with a weak D call TRBD2 (6 bases). This CDR3 region has 16 residues. Between the trimmed V and J ends, which lost 4 bases and 4 bases, there was a span of 18 bases. Germline assignment: CDR1 SGHRS and CDR2 YFSETQ. The CDR3 loop reads CASSPRLGGVYNEQFF. The DNA for the CDR3 is TGCGCCAGCAGCCCTCGCCTCGGGGGAGTATACAATGAGCAGTTCTTC. The full variable domain, with the rest looked up from reference TRBV5-1 and TRBJ2-1, is KAGVTQTPRYLIKTRGQQVTLSCSPISGHRSVSWYQQTPGQGLQFLFEYFSETQRNKGNFPGRFSGRQFSNSRSEMNVSTLELGDSALYLCASSPRLGGVYNEQFFGPGTRLTVL.

The rearrangement links TRBV9 to TRBJ2-3; maybe TRBD2 (6 bases). Trimming pared 3 bases from V and 6 bases from J, leaving 14 bases between. The CDR3 runs to 14 residues. From germline, CDR1 is SGDLS and CDR2 YYNGEE. CDR3 residues: CASSDGGIPDTQYF. The CDR3 DNA reads as TGTGCCAGCAGCGATGGGGGGATCCCGGATACGCAGTATTTT.

The rearrangement uses TRBV11-3 and TRBJ1-4; 8 positions match TRBD1. This CDR3 has 15 amino acids. Germline V gene sequence: CDR1 SGHNT, CDR2 YENEEA. The V gene end was trimmed by 5 bases and the J gene end by 8 bases; junction bases not matched to a gene: 10. The CDR3 loop is CASSPQGQGREKLFF. The CDR3 nucleotides read TGTGCCAGCAGCCCCCAAGGACAGGGACGGGAAAAACTGTTTTTT. The entire variable domain, with the rest obtained from reference TRBV11-3 and TRBJ1-4, is as follows: EAGVVQSPRYKIIEKKQPVAFWCNPISGHNTLYWYLQNLGQGPELLIRYENEEAVDDSQLPKDRFSAERLKGVDSTLKIQPAELGDSAVYLCASSPQGQGREKLFFGSGTQLSVL.

V and J are TRBV7-8 and TRBJ1-1; no clear D. Per the germline V gene, CDR1 is SGHVS and CDR2 is FQNEAQ. The CDR3 consists of 16 residues. V was shortened by 1 base and J by 1 base, with 13 bases between the two germline ends. The CDR3 reads CASSLGPPKRNTEAFF. DNA of the CDR3: TGTGCCAGCAGCTTAGGGCCCCCGAAGAGGAACACTGAAGCTTTCTTT.

The genes are TRBV6-6 and TRBJ2-5; D gene unclear. The CDR3 runs 13 residues. Trimming pared 5 bases from V and 4 bases from J, leaving 11 bases between. Germline V gives CDR1 MNHNY, CDR2 SVGAGI (reference sequence). CDR3 region: CASSPSESETQYF. The CDR3 region has the DNA TGTGCCAGCAGTCCCTCCGAGTCAGAGACCCAGTACTTC.

The J gene is TRBJ2-3, the V gene TRBV7-3; perhaps D is TRBD1 or TRBD2 (5 bases each). The CDR3 is 14 residues long. V was clipped by 5 bases and J by 4 bases, with 13 bases between them. Germline V gene sequence: CDR1 SGHTA, CDR2 FQGTGA. CDR3 coding DNA: TGTGCCAGCAGCCACATGGGGGACCCAGATACGCAGTATTTT. Its protein product is CASSHMGDPDTQYF.

The gene calls are TRBV28 and TRBJ2-1; D uncertain. The CDR3 runs to 14 residues. Trimming cost V 11 bases and J 10 bases, with 24 bases left between them. Germline V gives CDR1 MDHEN, CDR2 SYDVKM. CDR3 sequence reads: CAGARTVNPPEQFF. The CDR3 DNA reads as TGTGCCGGAGCACGAACCGTCAACCCTCCAGAGCAGTTCTTC.

The CDR3 protein is CASSPGIDQPQHF. DNA of the CDR3: TGTGCCAGCAGCCCCGGAATAGATCAGCCCCAGCATTTT. The chain employs TRBV11-1 and TRBJ1-5; no clear D. Germline lookup yields CDR1 SGHAT and CDR2 FQDESV (reference sequence). V was cut by 5 bases and J by 5 bases, with 10 bases left in between. This CDR3 has 13 amino acids.